The 3 T cell receptor beta chains below were found in one sample sequenced in a study of blood T cell repertoires in COVID-19 (dated by TCRdb to 2018 to 2020). Receptors were amplified or captured by the immunoSEQ multiplex PCR assay. TCRdb stores this immuneACCESS table with in-frame sequences only. Part of the clones is absent; in the studies checked, under half of the shortfall reflects unresolved V genes, and no reason is known for the rest. This sample gives around 20,000 clones in total; about 91% of them show up just once. The ten largest clones take up roughly 8.3% of the sample. The sample was peripheral blood. These receptors originate from a human donor in a cohort sampled during active COVID-19. The donor label of this sample is uncertain.

This clone came up once. The rearrangement uses TRBV11-2 and TRBJ2-2; D gene unclear. The CDR3 spans 15 residues. V lost 0 bases and J lost 2, with 7 bases in between. From germline, CDR1 is SGHAT and CDR2 FQNNGV. The CDR3 loop is CASSLDRGNTGELFF. CDR3 coding DNA: TGTGCCAGCAGCTTAGATCGAGGAAACACCGGGGAGCTGTTTTTT.

Written as DNA, the CDR3 is TGTGCCAGCAGCGCCGGACTAGCGGGAGCTAGGAATACGCAGTATTTT. Translating gives CASSAGLAGARNTQYF. The rearrangement links TRBV7-2 to TRBJ2-3; 13 bases map to TRBD2. After removal of 5 bases from V and 7 bases from J, the junction contained 9 bases not matched to a gene. From germline, CDR1 is SGHTA and CDR2 FQGNSA. There are 16 residues in the CDR3. The full variable domain, in which reference TRBV7-2 and TRBJ2-3 provide the parts outside the CDR3, is GAGVSQSPSNKVTEKGKDVELRCDPISGHTALYWYRQSLGQGLEFLIYFQGNSAPDKSGLPSDRFSAERTGGSVSTLTIQRTQQEDSAVYLCASSAGLAGARNTQYFGPGTRLTVL.

This clone was counted once. This chain links TRBV28 with TRBJ1-5; D gene unclear. Germline V gives CDR1 MDHEN, CDR2 SYDVKM. Trimming left V 2 bases short and J 2 bases short, with 13 bases between. The CDR3 runs 16 residues. In DNA form, the CDR3 reads TGTGCCAGCAGTTTAACTAGACGCTCGGGCAATCAGCCCCAGCATTTT. Protein: CASSLTRRSGNQPQHF.